What follows are 21 T cell receptor beta chains derived from one specimen sequenced in a study of blood T cell repertoires in COVID-19. Assay used: immunoSEQ multiplex PCR; TCRdb lists only in-frame clones, some missing. The sample carries approximately 220,000 clones, about 82% recorded once. The material sequenced was peripheral blood. The receptor source for this set is a woman aged 80 or over with acute or convalescent COVID-19.

This clone was observed a handful of times. The CDR3: CASSTAPERDQPQHF. DNA of the CDR3: TGTGCCAGTAGTACCGCCCCTGAGAGGGATCAGCCCCAGCATTTT. The chain links TRBV19 to TRBJ1-5, with D unresolved. In germline, CDR1 is LNHDA, CDR2 SQIVND (reference sequence). Trimming stripped 4 bases from V and 5 bases from J, with 15 bases between. The CDR3 has 15 residues.

The chain has TRBV12-3 or TRBV12-4 and TRBJ2-3, with D tentatively TRBD1 (5 bases). Trimming took 7 bases from V and 3 from J, leaving 11 bases between them. This CDR3 region has 13 residues. Here the CDR3 DNA reads TGTGCCAGCACCCTAGGGGTGACAGATACGCAGTATTTT. This encodes CASTLGVTDTQYF.

V usage is TRBV5-4 and J usage is TRBJ2-3; 7 nucleotides match TRBD2. Germline CDR1 reads SGHNT; CDR2 reads YYREEE (reference sequence). V was pared by 3 bases and J by 3 bases, with 4 bases of the junction left unmatched. The length of the CDR3 is 14 residues. CDR3: CASSWEAGTDTQYF. The DNA for the CDR3 is TGTGCCAGCAGCTGGGAAGCGGGAACAGATACGCAGTATTTT.

The V gene is TRBV7-2, the J gene TRBJ1-1; perhaps TRBD1 as D (6 bases). CDR3 length equals 13 residues. Trimming removed 2 bases at V and 6 bases at J, with 10 bases between. CDR1 and CDR2 (germline): SGHTA, FQGNSA. The CDR3 sequence is CASSLIRGSEAFF. The DNA for the CDR3 is TGTGCCAGCAGCTTAATCAGGGGTTCTGAAGCTTTCTTT.

This clone was recorded a few times. V and J are TRBV11-2 and TRBJ2-7, with D perhaps matching TRBD1 (6 bases). The CDR3 is made up of 16 amino acids. Germline V gene data show CDR1 as SGHAT and CDR2 as FQNNGV. V lost 0 bases to trimming and J lost 6 bases, with 18 bases between them. In nucleotides, the CDR3 is TGTGCCAGCAGCTTAGATAGGGGAGCAGGGGCTGGCGAGCAGTACTTC. This gives the protein CASSLDRGAGAGEQYF.

The rearrangement joins TRBV11-2 to TRBJ2-3; 11 bases line up with TRBD1. Germline V CDR1 and CDR2: SGHAT, FQNNGV. The CDR3 runs to 14 residues. J was trimmed by 5 bases and V by 3 bases; bases with no gene match: 1. CDR3 nucleotide sequence: TGTGCCAGCAGCTTGGACAGGGGGCAAGATACGCAGTATTTT. It encodes CASSLDRGQDTQYF.

This chain joins TRBV19 and TRBJ2-7; a weak D match, TRBD2 (5 bases). Germline-derived CDR1 and CDR2 are LNHDA and SQIVND (reference sequence). The CDR3 spans 14 residues. Trimming shortened V by 3 bases and J by 1 base, and 10 bases separated the two germline ends. CDR3 sequence reads: CASSMRAESYEQYF. In DNA, the CDR3 is TGTGCCAGTAGTATGAGGGCAGAGTCCTACGAGCAGTACTTC.

V gene TRBV7-2 combines with J gene TRBJ2-3, with 13 bases matching TRBD2. The germline V gene encodes CDR1 SGHTA and CDR2 FQGNSA. This CDR3 spans 16 amino acids. The V gene end was trimmed by 4 bases and the J gene end by 4 bases; junction bases not matched to a gene: 5. The CDR3: CASSYRLAGGPDTQYF. The DNA of the CDR3 is TGTGCCAGCAGCTATCGACTAGCGGGGGGCCCAGATACGCAGTATTTT.

CDR3 amino acids: CASSPLGSGANVLTF. In DNA form, the CDR3 reads TGTGCCAGCAGTCCACTCGGCTCTGGGGCCAACGTCCTGACTTTC. This rearrangement joins TRBV6-5 to TRBJ2-6; D gene ambiguous. V was pared by 5 bases and J by 0 bases, with 8 bases between. This CDR3 spans 15 amino acids. CDR1 and CDR2 (germline): MNHEY, SVGAGI.

CDR3 loop: CASSTTGNYGYTF. The CDR3 DNA reads as TGTGCCAGCAGTACGACAGGGAACTATGGCTACACCTTC. The chain joins TRBV27 to TRBJ1-2; 7 nucleotides line up with TRBD1. Losses at the gene ends were 5 bases for V and 2 bases for J; bases not matched to a gene: 2. Germline-derived CDR1 and CDR2 are MNHEY and SMNVEV (reference sequence). This CDR3 comprises 13 residues.

The V and J genes are TRBV5-4 and TRBJ2-5; 9 bases fit TRBD1. V was pared by 0 bases and J by 5 bases, with 2 bases of the junction left unmatched. This CDR3 contains 14 residues. Germline V gene sequence: CDR1 SGHNT, CDR2 YYREEE (reference sequence). CDR3 loop: CASSLDRGRETQYF. CDR3 nucleotides: TGTGCCAGCAGCTTGGACAGGGGGCGTGAGACCCAGTACTTC.

Regarding this clone: Distinct nucleotide sequences in the sample also encode this CDR3. The V call is TRBV18, the J call TRBJ1-4; 9 bases are a match to TRBD1. From germline, CDR1 is KGHSH and CDR2 LQKENI. CDR3 length equals 14 residues. V gave up 3 bases and J gave up 5 bases; unmatched junction bases: 1. The CDR3 sequence is CASSPGTGNEKLFF. CDR3 nucleotide sequence: TGTGCCAGCTCACCTGGGACAGGGAATGAAAAACTGTTTTTT.

J is TRBJ2-7 and V is TRBV5-1, with TRBD1 matching over 9 bases. The trim removed 0 bases at V and 5 bases at J, leaving 0 bases unmatched. This CDR3 comprises 13 residues. Germline CDR1 SGHRS, CDR2 YFSETQ. Written as DNA, the CDR3 is TGCGCCAGCAGCTTGGGGACAGGGGACGAGCAGTACTTC. This gives the protein CASSLGTGDEQYF. The full variable domain, its missing parts supplied by reference TRBV5-1 and TRBJ2-7, is KAGVTQTPRYLIKTRGQQVTLSCSPISGHRSVSWYQQTPGQGLQFLFEYFSETQRNKGNFPGRFSGRQFSNSRSEMNVSTLELGDSALYLCASSLGTGDEQYFGPGTRLTVT.

This chain links TRBV11-2 with TRBJ1-6; 9 nucleotides match TRBD1. Looked up from germline, CDR1 is SGHAT and CDR2 is FQNNGV. Trimming removed 5 bases from V and 8 bases from J; junction bases left unmatched: 4. CDR3 length: 14 residues. CDR3 bases: TGTGCCAGCAGCAGGGACAGGGTGTATTCACCCCTCCACTTT. Translation: CASSRDRVYSPLHF. Drawing the rest from reference TRBV11-2 and TRBJ1-6, the complete variable domain is EAGVAQSPRYKIIEKRQSVAFWCNPISGHATLYWYQQILGQGPKLLIQFQNNGVVDDSQLPKDRFSAERLKGVDSTLKIQPAKLEDSAVYLCASSRDRVYSPLHFGNGTRLTVT.

The rearrangement uses TRBV15 and TRBJ2-5; TRBD2 matches 12 bases. The CDR3 contains 15 residues. Germline V gives CDR1 LNHNV, CDR2 YYDKDF (reference sequence). V shed 0 bases, J shed 5 bases, and the junction held 1 base outside the gene matches. For the CDR3, the DNA is TGTGCCACCAGCAGAGATCTAGCGGGGGGGGAGACCCAGTACTTC. Protein product: CATSRDLAGGETQYF.

The chain couples TRBV10-3 to TRBJ2-3; tentative D call: TRBD1 (6 bases). Trimming took 8 bases from V and 3 from J, leaving 18 bases between them. Germline assignment: CDR1 ENHRY and CDR2 SYGVKD. The CDR3 has 15 amino acids. The CDR3, as DNA: TGTGCCATCCGTAGTGCCGCAGGGGAGACAGATACGCAGTATTTT. Residues: CAIRSAAGETDTQYF.

This chain joins TRBV7-2 and TRBJ1-5, with D uncertain. In germline, CDR1 is SGHTA, CDR2 FQGNSA. V lost 8 bases to trimming and J lost 1 base, with 6 bases between them. The CDR3 is 12 residues long. CDR3 amino acids: CASRESNQPQHF. In nucleotides, the CDR3 is TGTGCCAGCCGGGAGAGCAATCAGCCCCAGCATTTT.

This clone was seen a single time. The chain links TRBV24-1 to TRBJ1-1; 7 bases are shared with TRBD1. Trimming removed 8 bases from V and 5 bases from J; junction bases left unmatched: 7. Germline V CDR1 and CDR2: KGHDR, SFDVKD. The CDR3 length is 13 residues. The CDR3 sequence is CATNEGAGTEAFF. CDR3 nucleotides: TGTGCCACCAACGAGGGGGCAGGTACTGAAGCTTTCTTT.

The J gene is TRBJ2-5, the V gene TRBV6-5, with 12 bases fitting TRBD2. Losses at the gene ends were 4 bases for V and 1 base for J; bases not matched to a gene: 1. CDR1 MNHEY and CDR2 SVGAGI come from the germline V gene. The CDR3 is made up of 15 amino acids. The CDR3 spells CASSWTSGTQETQYF. In DNA, the CDR3 is TGTGCCAGCAGTTGGACTAGCGGGACCCAAGAGACCCAGTACTTC.

The chain links TRBV4-3 to TRBJ1-1; D perhaps matches TRBD1 (5 bases). V was clipped by 4 bases and J by 5 bases, with 14 bases between them. Germline V gene lookup returns CDR1 LGHNA and CDR2 YSLEER. This CDR3 has 14 residues. CDR3 region: CASSLWAGRTEAFF. DNA for the CDR3: TGCGCCAGCAGCCTTTGGGCAGGGAGGACTGAAGCTTTCTTT.

The J gene is TRBJ2-7, the V gene TRBV6-5; no definite D call. This CDR3 is 11 amino acids long. Germline CDR1 and CDR2: MNHEY and SVGAGI. The V gene lost 5 bases and the J gene lost 3 bases, with 5 bases spanning the gap. CDR3 nucleotides: TGTGCCAGCAGTAACAACTACGAGCAGTACTTC. Translating it yields CASSNNYEQYF.